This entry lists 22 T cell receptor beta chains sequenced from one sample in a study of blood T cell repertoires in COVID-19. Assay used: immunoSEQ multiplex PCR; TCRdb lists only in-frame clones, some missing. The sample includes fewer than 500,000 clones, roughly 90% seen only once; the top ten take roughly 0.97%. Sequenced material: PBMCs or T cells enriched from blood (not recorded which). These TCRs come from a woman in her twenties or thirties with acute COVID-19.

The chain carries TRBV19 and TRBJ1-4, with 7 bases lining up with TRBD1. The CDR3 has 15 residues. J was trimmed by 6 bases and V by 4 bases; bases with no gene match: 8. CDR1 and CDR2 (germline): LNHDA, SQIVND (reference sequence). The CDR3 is CASSNRDSRDEKLFF. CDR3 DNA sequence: TGTGCCAGTAGTAACCGGGACAGCCGGGATGAAAAACTGTTTTTT.

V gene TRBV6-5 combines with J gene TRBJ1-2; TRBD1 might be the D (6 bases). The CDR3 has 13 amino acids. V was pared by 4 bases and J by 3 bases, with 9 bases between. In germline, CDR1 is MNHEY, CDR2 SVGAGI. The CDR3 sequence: CASSSDSDYGYTF. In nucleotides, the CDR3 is TGTGCCAGCAGTTCGGACAGCGACTATGGCTACACCTTC.

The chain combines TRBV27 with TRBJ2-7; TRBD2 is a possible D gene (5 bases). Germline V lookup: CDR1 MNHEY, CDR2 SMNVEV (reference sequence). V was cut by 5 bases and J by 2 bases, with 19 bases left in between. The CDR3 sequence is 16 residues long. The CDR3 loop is CASSPGLTQAPYEQYF. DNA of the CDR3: TGTGCCAGCAGTCCTGGACTGACCCAAGCCCCCTACGAGCAGTACTTC.

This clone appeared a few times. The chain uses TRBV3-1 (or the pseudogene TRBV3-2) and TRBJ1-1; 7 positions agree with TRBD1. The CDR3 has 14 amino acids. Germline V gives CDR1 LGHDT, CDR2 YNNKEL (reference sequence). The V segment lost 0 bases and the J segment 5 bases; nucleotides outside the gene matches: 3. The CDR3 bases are TGTGCCAGCAGCCAAGAACAGGGGCGGACTGAAGCTTTCTTT. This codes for CASSQEQGRTEAFF.

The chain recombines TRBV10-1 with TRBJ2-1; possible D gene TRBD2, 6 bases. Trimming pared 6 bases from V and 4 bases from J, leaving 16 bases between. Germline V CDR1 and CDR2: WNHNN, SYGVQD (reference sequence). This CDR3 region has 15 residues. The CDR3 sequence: CASRYRDWGYNEQFF. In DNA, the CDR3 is TGCGCCAGCAGGTACCGGGACTGGGGTTACAATGAGCAGTTCTTC.

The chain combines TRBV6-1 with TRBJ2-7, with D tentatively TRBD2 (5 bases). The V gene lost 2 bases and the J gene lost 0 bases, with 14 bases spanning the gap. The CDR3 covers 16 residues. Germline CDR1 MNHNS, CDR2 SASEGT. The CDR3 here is CASSERTDLVSYEQYF. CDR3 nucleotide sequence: TGTGCCAGCAGTGAACGGACTGACCTGGTCTCCTACGAGCAGTACTTC.

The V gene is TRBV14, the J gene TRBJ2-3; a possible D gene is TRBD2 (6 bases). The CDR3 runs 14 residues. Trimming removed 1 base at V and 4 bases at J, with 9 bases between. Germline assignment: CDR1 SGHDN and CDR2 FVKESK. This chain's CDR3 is CASSQAGGADTQYF. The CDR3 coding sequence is TGTGCCAGCAGCCAAGCCGGGGGAGCAGATACGCAGTATTTT.

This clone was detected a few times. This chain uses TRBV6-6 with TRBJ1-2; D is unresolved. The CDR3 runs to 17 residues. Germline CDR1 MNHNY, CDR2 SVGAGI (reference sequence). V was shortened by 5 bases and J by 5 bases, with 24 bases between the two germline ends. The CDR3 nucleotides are TGTGCCAGCAGTCCCGGTCGAATCCTTAATCCGCAATATGGCTACACCTTC. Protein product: CASSPGRILNPQYGYTF.

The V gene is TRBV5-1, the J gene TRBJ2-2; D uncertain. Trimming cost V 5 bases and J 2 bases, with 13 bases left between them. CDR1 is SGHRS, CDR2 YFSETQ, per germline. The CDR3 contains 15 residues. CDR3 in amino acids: CASSSSRKNTGELFF. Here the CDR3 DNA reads TGCGCCAGCAGTTCATCGAGAAAAAACACCGGGGAGCTGTTTTTT.

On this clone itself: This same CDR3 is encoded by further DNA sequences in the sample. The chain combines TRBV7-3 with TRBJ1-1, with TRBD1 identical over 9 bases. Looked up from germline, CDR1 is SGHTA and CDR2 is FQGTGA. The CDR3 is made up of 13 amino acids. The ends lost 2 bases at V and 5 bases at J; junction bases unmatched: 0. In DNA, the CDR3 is TGTGCCAGCAGCTTAGACAGGGGGACTGAAGCTTTCTTT. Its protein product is CASSLDRGTEAFF.

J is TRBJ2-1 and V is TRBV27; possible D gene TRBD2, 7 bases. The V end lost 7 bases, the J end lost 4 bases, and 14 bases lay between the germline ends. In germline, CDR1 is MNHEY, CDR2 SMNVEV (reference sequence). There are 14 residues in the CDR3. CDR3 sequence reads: CASKRGGLYNEQFF. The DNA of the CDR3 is TGTGCCAGCAAAAGGGGGGGGCTATACAATGAGCAGTTCTTC.

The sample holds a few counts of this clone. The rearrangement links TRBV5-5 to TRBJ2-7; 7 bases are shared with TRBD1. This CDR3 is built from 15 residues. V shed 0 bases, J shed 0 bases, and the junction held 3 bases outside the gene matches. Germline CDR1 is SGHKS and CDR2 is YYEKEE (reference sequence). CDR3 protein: CASSLGQGYSYEQYF. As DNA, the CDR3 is TGTGCCAGCAGCTTGGGACAGGGTTACTCCTACGAGCAGTACTTC.

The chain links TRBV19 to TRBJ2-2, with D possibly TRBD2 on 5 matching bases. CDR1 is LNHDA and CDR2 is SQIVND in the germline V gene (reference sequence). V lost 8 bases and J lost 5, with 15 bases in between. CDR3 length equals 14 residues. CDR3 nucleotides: TGTGCCAGTTCCCCCGGGGTATTGACCGGGGAGCTGTTTTTT. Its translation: CASSPGVLTGELFF.

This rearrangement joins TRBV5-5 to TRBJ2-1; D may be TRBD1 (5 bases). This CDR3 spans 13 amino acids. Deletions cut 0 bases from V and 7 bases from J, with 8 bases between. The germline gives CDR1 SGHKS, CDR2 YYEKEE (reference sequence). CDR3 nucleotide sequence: TGTGCCAGCAGCTTGGCCAGGGCGAATGAGCAGTTCTTC. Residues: CASSLARANEQFF.

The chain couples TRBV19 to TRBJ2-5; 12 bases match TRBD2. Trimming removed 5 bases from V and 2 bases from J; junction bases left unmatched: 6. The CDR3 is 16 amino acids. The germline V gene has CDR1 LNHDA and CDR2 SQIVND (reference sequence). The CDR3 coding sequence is TGTGCCAGTAGTGCCCGACTAGCGGGGGAACAAGAGACCCAGTACTTC. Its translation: CASSARLAGEQETQYF. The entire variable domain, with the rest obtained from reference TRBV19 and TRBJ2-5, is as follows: DGGITQSPKYLFRKEGQNVTLSCEQNLNHDAMYWYRQDPGQGLRLIYYSQIVNDFQKGDIAEGYSVSREKKESFPLTVTSAQKNPTAFYLCASSARLAGEQETQYFGPGTRLLVL.

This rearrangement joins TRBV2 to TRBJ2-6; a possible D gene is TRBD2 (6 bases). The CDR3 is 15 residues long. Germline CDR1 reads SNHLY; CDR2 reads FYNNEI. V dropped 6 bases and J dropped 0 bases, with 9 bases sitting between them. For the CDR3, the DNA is TGTGCCAGCAGGGGGGGTCCCTCTGGGGCCAACGTCCTGACTTTC. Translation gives CASRGGPSGANVLTF.

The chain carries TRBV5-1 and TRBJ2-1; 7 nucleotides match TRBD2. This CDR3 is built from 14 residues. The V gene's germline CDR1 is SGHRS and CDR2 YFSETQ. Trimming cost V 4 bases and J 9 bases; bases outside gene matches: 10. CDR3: CASSLTSGGGEQFF. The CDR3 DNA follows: TGCGCCAGCAGCCTGACTTCGGGGGGTGGTGAGCAGTTCTTC.

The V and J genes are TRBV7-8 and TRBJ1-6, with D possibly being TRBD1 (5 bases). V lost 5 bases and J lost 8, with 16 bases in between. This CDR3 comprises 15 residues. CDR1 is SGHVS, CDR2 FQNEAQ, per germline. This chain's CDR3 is CASSPTGTVYSPLHF. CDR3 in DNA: TGTGCCAGCAGCCCTACCGGGACTGTTTATTCACCCCTCCACTTT.

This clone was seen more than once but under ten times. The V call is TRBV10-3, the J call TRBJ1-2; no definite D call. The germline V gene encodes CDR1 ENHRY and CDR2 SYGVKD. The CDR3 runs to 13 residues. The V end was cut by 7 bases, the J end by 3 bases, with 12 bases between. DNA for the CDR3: TGTGCCATCAATTACGCCGGAGACTATGGCTACACCTTC. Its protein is CAINYAGDYGYTF.

The CDR3 bases are TGCGCCAGCTCACAGGCGAACACTGAAGCTTTCTTT. Protein: CASSQANTEAFF. V gene TRBV5-1 combines with J gene TRBJ1-1; weak D call: TRBD1 (5 bases). The CDR3 runs 12 residues. CDR1 and CDR2 from the germline V gene are SGHRS and YFSETQ. V was cut by 7 bases and J by 1 base, with 8 bases left in between.

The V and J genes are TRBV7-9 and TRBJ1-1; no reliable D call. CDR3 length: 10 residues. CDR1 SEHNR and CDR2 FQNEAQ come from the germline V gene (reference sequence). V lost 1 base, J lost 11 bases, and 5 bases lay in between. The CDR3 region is CASSLVAAFF. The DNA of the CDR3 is TGTGCCAGCAGCTTAGTAGCGGCTTTCTTT.

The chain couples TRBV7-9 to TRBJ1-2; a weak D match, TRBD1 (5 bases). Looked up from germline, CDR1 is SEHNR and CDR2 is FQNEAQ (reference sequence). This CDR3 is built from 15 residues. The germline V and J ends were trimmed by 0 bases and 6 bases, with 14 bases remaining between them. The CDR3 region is CASSLAGPLWDGYTF. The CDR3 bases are TGTGCCAGCAGCTTAGCGGGGCCACTCTGGGATGGCTACACCTTC.